This T cell receptor (beta chain) was recovered during a study of blood T cell repertoires in COVID-19. Methods used by the authors: By means of reference gene primer amplification, nucleated cell counts were estimated. Sequenced by immunoSEQ multiplex PCR; TCRdb stores in-frame clones only, minus some. For V, J and clone size, that table is used; D and trimming come from the DNA. This sample yields approximately 400,000 clones, of which 91% are seen a single time; about 0.9% belongs to the top ten. Donors were grouped by their self-reported clinical history. Germline V CDR1 and CDR2: SGHVS, FNYEAQ. The CDR3 sequence is 17 residues long. Deletions cut 0 bases from V and 6 bases from J, with 20 bases between.

The sequenced sample consisted of PBMCs or T cells enriched from blood (not recorded which). The rearrangement joins TRBV7-6 to TRBJ1-1; D is possibly TRBD1 (5 bases). The source is a woman in her 40s who had been exposed to COVID-19. Here the CDR3 DNA reads TGTGCCAGCAGCTTAGCGCCGAAAGGGGCGCGGGGCCCTGAAGCTTTCTTT. Its translation is CASSLAPKGARGPEAFF. Looking up the rest from reference TRBV7-6 and TRBJ1-1 gives the full variable domain: GAGVSQSPRYKVTKRGQDVALRCDPISGHVSLYWYRQALGQGPEFLTYFNYEAQQDKSGLPNDRFSAERPEGSISTLTIQRTEQRDSAMYRCASSLAPKGARGPEAFFGQGTRLTVV.